This TCR beta chain was recovered during a study of T cells expressing NK-cell markers. Study-level information: Cells sorted as CD3+CD56+NKG2C+, CD3+CD56+NKG2C- and CD3+CD56-NKG2C+ T cells supplied the TCR beta repertoires.

After re-calling the 5' RACE reads, TCRdb lists one entry per CDR3 protein, DNA absent. The sample totals 200,000 to 300,000 distinct CDR3 sequences. This CDR3 contains 19 residues. Germline V gene sequence: CDR1 LGHNA, CDR2 YSLEER. The specimen sequenced was blood T cells: a sorted CD56 or NKG2C T cell subset, CD4+ or CD8+ T cells, or bulk PBMC T cells (not recorded which). This TCR came from a woman aged 18 to 75 in good health. This sequence joins TRBV4-3 and TRBJ2-3; as DNA is missing, the TRBD2 call by TCRdb cannot be tested. The CDR3 protein is CASSQSTPLLAGSTDTQHF.